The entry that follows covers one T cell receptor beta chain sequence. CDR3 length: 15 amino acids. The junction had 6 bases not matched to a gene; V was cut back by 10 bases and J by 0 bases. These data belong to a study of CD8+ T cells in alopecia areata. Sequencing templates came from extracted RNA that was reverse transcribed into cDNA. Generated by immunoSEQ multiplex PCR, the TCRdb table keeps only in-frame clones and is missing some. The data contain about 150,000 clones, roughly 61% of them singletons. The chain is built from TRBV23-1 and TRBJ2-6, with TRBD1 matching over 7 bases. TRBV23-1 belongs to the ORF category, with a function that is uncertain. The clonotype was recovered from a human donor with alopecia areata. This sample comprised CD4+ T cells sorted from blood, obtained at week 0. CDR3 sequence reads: CATLSGGSGANVLTF. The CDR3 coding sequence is TGCGCCACACTATCAGGGGGCTCTGGGGCCAACGTCCTGACTTTC.